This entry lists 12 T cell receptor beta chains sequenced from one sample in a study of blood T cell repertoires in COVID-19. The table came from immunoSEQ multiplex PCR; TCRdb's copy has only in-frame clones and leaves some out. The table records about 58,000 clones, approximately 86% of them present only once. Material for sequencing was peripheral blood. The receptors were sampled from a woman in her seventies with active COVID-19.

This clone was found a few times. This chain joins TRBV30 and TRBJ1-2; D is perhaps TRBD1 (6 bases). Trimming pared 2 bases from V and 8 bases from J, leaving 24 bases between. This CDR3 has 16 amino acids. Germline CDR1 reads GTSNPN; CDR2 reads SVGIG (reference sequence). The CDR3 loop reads CAWSKGATGTMMGYTF. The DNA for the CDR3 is TGTGCCTGGAGTAAAGGGGCCACCGGGACAATGATGGGCTACACCTTC.

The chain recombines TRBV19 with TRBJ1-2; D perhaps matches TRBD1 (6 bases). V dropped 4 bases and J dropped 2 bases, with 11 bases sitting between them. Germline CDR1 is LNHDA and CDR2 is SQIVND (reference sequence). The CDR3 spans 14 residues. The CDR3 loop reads CASSKDSLNYGYTF. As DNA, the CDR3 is TGTGCCAGTAGTAAGGACAGCTTAAACTATGGCTACACCTTC.

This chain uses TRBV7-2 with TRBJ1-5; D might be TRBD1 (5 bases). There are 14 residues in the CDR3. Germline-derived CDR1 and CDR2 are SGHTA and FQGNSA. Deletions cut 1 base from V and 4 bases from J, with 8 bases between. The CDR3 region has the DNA TGTGCCAGCAGCTTAGTGGCAGGGAATCAGCCCCAGCATTTT. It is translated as CASSLVAGNQPQHF.

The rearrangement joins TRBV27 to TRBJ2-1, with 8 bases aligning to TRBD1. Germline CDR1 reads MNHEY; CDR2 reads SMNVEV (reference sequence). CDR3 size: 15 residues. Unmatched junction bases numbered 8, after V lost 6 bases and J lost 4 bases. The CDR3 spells CASRRPGQVYNEQFF. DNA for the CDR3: TGTGCCAGCAGACGACCGGGACAGGTTTACAATGAGCAGTTCTTC.

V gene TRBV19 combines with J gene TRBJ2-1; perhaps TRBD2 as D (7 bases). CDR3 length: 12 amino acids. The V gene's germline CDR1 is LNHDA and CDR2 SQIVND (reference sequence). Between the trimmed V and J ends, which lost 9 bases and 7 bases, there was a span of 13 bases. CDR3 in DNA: TGTGCCAGCAGGGGAGGGGAAAATGAGCAGTTCTTC. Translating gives CASRGGENEQFF.

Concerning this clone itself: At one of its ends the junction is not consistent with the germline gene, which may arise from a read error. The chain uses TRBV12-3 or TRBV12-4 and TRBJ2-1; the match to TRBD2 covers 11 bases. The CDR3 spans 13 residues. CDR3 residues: CASRLGTSGEQFF. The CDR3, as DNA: TGTGCCAGCAGGTTAGGGACTAGCGGAGAGCAGTTCTTC.

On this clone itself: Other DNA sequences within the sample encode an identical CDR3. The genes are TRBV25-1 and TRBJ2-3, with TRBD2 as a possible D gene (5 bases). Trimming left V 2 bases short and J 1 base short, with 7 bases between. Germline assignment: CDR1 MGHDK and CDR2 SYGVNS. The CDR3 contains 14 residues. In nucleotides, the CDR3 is TGTGCCAGCAGTGAACTTAGCGGCACAGATACGCAGTATTTT. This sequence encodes CASSELSGTDTQYF.

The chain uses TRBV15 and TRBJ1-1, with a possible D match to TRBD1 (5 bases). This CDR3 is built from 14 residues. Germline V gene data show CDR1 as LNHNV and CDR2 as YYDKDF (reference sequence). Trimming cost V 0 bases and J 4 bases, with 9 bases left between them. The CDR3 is CATSRDVGVTEAFF. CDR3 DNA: TGTGCCACCAGCAGAGATGTAGGGGTCACTGAAGCTTTCTTT.

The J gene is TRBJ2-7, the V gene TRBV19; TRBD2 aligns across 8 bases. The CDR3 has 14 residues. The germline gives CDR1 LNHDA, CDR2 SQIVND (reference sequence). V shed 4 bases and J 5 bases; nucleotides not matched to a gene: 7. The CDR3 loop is CASSRGAGVHEQYF. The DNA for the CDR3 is TGTGCCAGTAGTAGGGGAGCGGGGGTCCACGAGCAGTACTTC.

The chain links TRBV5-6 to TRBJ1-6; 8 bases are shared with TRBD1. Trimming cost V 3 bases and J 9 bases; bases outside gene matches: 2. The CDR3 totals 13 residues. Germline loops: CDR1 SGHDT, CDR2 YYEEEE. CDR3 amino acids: CASSSGGSSPLHF. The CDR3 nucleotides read TGTGCCAGCAGCTCAGGGGGCTCTTCACCCCTCCACTTT.

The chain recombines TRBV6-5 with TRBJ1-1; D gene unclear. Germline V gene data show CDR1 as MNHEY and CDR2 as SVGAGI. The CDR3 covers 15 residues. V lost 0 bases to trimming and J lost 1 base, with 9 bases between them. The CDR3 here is CASSYSMAGNTEAFF. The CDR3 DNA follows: TGTGCCAGCAGTTACTCGATGGCAGGGAACACTGAAGCTTTCTTT.

The CDR3 loop is CATSDSLEQYF. The CDR3 DNA follows: TGTGCCACCAGTGATTCCCTGGAGCAGTACTTC. The chain combines TRBV24-1 with TRBJ2-7; D not certain. The length of the CDR3 is 11 residues. The V gene lost 2 bases and the J gene lost 7 bases, with 5 bases spanning the gap. The germline V gene encodes CDR1 KGHDR and CDR2 SFDVKD.